A single sample is the source of the 10 T cell receptor beta chains below, sequenced in a study of T cell clones after liver transplantation. Sequencing used immunoSEQ multiplex PCR; TCRdb keeps in-frame clones, though not all of them. The table records approximately 10,000 clones, 71% of them present only once. The material sequenced was CD4+ T cells from blood, taken roughly 30 months after liver transplant. The receptors shown here come from a human patient who received a liver transplant. Certain T cells may be donor cells from the graft.

This chain uses TRBV7-9 with TRBJ2-3, with TRBD2 matching over 7 bases. The V gene end was trimmed by 8 bases and the J gene end by 3 bases; junction bases not matched to a gene: 5. CDR3 length: 13 residues. Germline CDR1 reads SEHNR; CDR2 reads FQNEAQ (reference sequence). The CDR3 DNA reads as TGTGCCAGCGGGGGGGGAATGACAGATACGCAGTATTTT. Translating gives CASGGGMTDTQYF.

The V and J genes are TRBV6-6 and TRBJ2-2, with 7 bases matching TRBD2. CDR1 is MNHNY, CDR2 SVGAGI, per germline (reference sequence). The CDR3 runs to 14 residues. Losses at the gene ends were 2 bases for V and 7 bases for J; bases not matched to a gene: 4. CDR3 protein: CASSYGGEIGELFF. The CDR3 region has the DNA TGTGCCAGCAGTTACGGGGGGGAGATCGGGGAGCTGTTTTTT.

The DNA for the CDR3 is TGTGCCAGCAGCTTCGACAGGAACACCGGGGAGCTGTTTTTT. Translating it yields CASSFDRNTGELFF. This chain uses TRBV11-2 with TRBJ2-2; D possibly corresponds to TRBD1 (5 bases). The CDR3 runs to 14 residues. Germline assignment: CDR1 SGHAT and CDR2 FQNNGV. V was trimmed by 3 bases and J by 1 base, leaving 6 bases between them.

V and J are TRBV19 and TRBJ1-1; possible D gene TRBD1, 6 bases. This CDR3 contains 13 residues. In germline, CDR1 is LNHDA, CDR2 SQIVND (reference sequence). The V end was cut by 5 bases, the J end by 8 bases, with 15 bases between. The CDR3 region has the DNA TGTGCCAGTAGTTTCGGGACACCGGCGGAAGCTTTCTTT. The encoded protein is CASSFGTPAEAFF.

The rearrangement links TRBV6-1 to TRBJ1-1, with D perhaps matching TRBD1 (6 bases). Trimming removed 4 bases at V and 1 base at J, with 10 bases between. Germline loops: CDR1 MNHNS, CDR2 SASEGT. This CDR3 region has 14 residues. The CDR3 region has the DNA TGTGCCAGCAGTGTGGGACACCCGAACACTGAAGCTTTCTTT. Protein product: CASSVGHPNTEAFF.

V and J are TRBV19 and TRBJ1-1; maybe TRBD1 (5 bases). Germline CDR1 is LNHDA and CDR2 is SQIVND (reference sequence). The V gene lost 10 bases and the J gene lost 3 bases, with 12 bases spanning the gap. The CDR3 is 12 residues long. The CDR3 is CATTEGYTEAFF. CDR3 nucleotide sequence: TGTGCCACCACAGAGGGGTACACTGAAGCTTTCTTT. The full variable domain, in which reference TRBV19 and TRBJ1-1 provide the parts outside the CDR3, is DGGITQSPKYLFRKEGQNVTLSCEQNLNHDAMYWYRQDPGQGLRLIYYSQIVNDFQKGDIAEGYSVSREKKESFPLTVTSAQKNPTAFYLCATTEGYTEAFFGQGTRLTVV.

The rearrangement joins TRBV9 to TRBJ2-1; 9 nucleotides match TRBD2. V lost 0 bases, J lost 8 bases, and 9 bases stayed unmatched. The V gene's germline CDR1 is SGDLS and CDR2 YYNGEE. The CDR3 contains 16 residues. The CDR3, as DNA: TGTGCCAGCAGCGTAGAGGTAGCGGGAGCTTCCGATGAGCAGTTCTTC. It specifies CASSVEVAGASDEQFF.

V and J are TRBV5-6 and TRBJ2-1; D might be TRBD1 (6 bases). The CDR3 covers 13 residues. Trimming shortened V by 2 bases and J by 4 bases, and 7 bases separated the two germline ends. Germline CDR1 reads SGHDT; CDR2 reads YYEEEE. CDR3 residues: CASSLQGYNEQFF. DNA of the CDR3: TGTGCCAGCAGCTTACAGGGATACAATGAGCAGTTCTTC.

V and J are TRBV27 and TRBJ2-7, with a weak D call TRBD2 (6 bases). CDR1 is MNHEY, CDR2 SMNVEV, per germline (reference sequence). Trimming removed 2 bases from V and 6 bases from J, with 11 bases in between. This CDR3 comprises 13 residues. As DNA, the CDR3 is TGTGCCAGCAGTTTAGGAGGAGGGACCGAGCAGTACGTC. Residues: CASSLGGGTEQYV.

The chain is built from TRBV7-2 and TRBJ2-7, with D tentatively TRBD2 (6 bases). The CDR3 spans 13 residues. Looked up from germline, CDR1 is SGHTA and CDR2 is FQGNSA. V lost 1 base and J 5 bases, leaving 9 bases between the germline ends. The CDR3 loop is CASSLGGKNEQYV. The CDR3 DNA reads TGTGCCAGCAGCTTAGGCGGGAAAAACGAGCAGTACGTC.